One sample yielded the 21 T cell receptor beta chains listed below, sequenced in a study of T cells in Graves' hyperthyroidism and ophthalmopathy. Using RNA transcripts as the source, TCR beta CDR3 regions were amplified. The HTBI primer set was used in a first-round RT-PCR of the TCR CDR3. TCRdb re-derived calls from the multiplex PCR reads in MiXCR, one entry per CDR3 protein. Of 400,000 to 550,000 distinct CDR3 sequences in the sample, approximately 15% were seen once. The sample taken for sequencing was blood. Receptors were obtained from a woman between 18 and 29 years old with Graves' hyperthyroidism.

This clonotype was seen repeatedly, ten times or more. V and J are TRBV9 and TRBJ2-7; D is undetermined. Looked up from germline, CDR1 is SGDLS and CDR2 is YYNGEE. Trimming stripped 0 bases from V and 2 bases from J, with 12 bases between. There are 15 residues in the CDR3. DNA of the CDR3: TGTGCCAGCAGCGTAGATCTGGACCCCGCCTACGAGCAGTACTTC. This sequence encodes CASSVDLDPAYEQYF.

About this clonotype itself: A read error may be the cause here, since a much bigger clone is one base away. No conserved phenylalanine or tryptophan is present at the end of the CDR3, so a read error is the likely explanation. The rearrangement joins TRBV6-1 to TRBJ1-2; D is undetermined. V was pared by 11 bases and J by 4 bases, with 17 bases between. The CDR3 extends over 13 amino acids. The germline gives CDR1 MNHNS, CDR2 SASEGT. The CDR3 DNA follows: TGTGCCCGATACGAGGGCCTACCCTATGGCTACACCTTA. Translating it yields CARYEGLPYGYTL.

This clonotype came up many times. This chain connects TRBV7-9 to TRBJ2-5, with D perhaps assigned TRBD1 or TRBD2 (5 bases each). Trimming took 5 bases from V and 5 from J, leaving 15 bases between them. Germline V gene sequence: CDR1 SEHNR, CDR2 FQNEAQ (reference sequence). The CDR3 contains 14 residues. The CDR3 nucleotides are TGTGCCAGCAGCCTCTCCAGGGACGGGGAGACCCAGTACTTC. It encodes CASSLSRDGETQYF.

The sample holds many counts of this clonotype. The chain is built from TRBV30 and TRBJ2-1; TRBD2 might be the D (5 bases). V was pared by 0 bases and J by 4 bases, with 10 bases between. The germline CDR1 and CDR2 sequences are GTSNPN and SVGIG (reference sequence). The CDR3 is 14 residues long. The CDR3 bases are TGTGCCTGGAGTGTAGGCGGGCAGTACAATGAGCAGTTCTTC. Translated, it gives CAWSVGGQYNEQFF.

The sample holds many counts of this clonotype. The DNA for the CDR3 is TGTGCCAGCAGTGGCCAGGGGGGAGCCTCTAGCACAGATACGCAGTATTTT. This gives the protein CASSGQGGASSTDTQYF. J is TRBJ2-3 and V is TRBV6-1; D may be TRBD1 (7 bases). V lost 4 bases and J 0 bases, leaving 17 bases between the germline ends. The germline V gene encodes CDR1 MNHNS and CDR2 SASEGT. The CDR3 runs to 17 residues.

This chain connects TRBV7-9 to TRBJ1-1; perhaps TRBD1 as D (5 bases). Trimming stripped 5 bases from V and 3 bases from J, with 13 bases between. The V gene's germline CDR1 is SEHNR and CDR2 FQNEAQ (reference sequence). The CDR3 has 14 residues. The CDR3 DNA reads TGTGCCAGCAGCCGGCCCGGGGGGGACACTGAAGCTTTCTTT. Protein: CASSRPGGDTEAFF. Combining the CDR3 with reference TRBV7-9 and TRBJ1-1 gives the whole variable domain DTGVSQNPRHKITKRGQNVTFRCDPISEHNRLYWYRQTLGQGPEFLTYFQNEAQLEKSRLLSDRFSAERPKGSFSTLEIQRTEQGDSAMYLCASSRPGGDTEAFFGQGTRLTVV.

This clonotype occurred many times. The V and J genes are TRBV2 and TRBJ1-1; D not certain. This CDR3 spans 14 amino acids. The germline V and J ends were trimmed by 2 bases and 2 bases, with 9 bases remaining between them. CDR1 SNHLY and CDR2 FYNNEI come from the germline V gene. CDR3 in amino acids: CASSELRFNTEAFF. The CDR3 nucleotides are TGTGCCAGCAGTGAATTAAGGTTTAACACTGAAGCTTTCTTT.

There are a few counts of this clonotype. This chain connects TRBV12-3 or TRBV12-4 to TRBJ2-7; 9 bases agree with TRBD1. This CDR3 contains 15 residues. With V trimmed by 2 bases and J by 5 bases, 7 bases remained unmatched. The CDR3 DNA sequence: TGTGCCAGCAGTTTAAGGGGACAGGGAGTCGACGAGCAGTACTTC. It specifies CASSLRGQGVDEQYF.

At least ten counts were recorded for this clonotype. The chain joins TRBV6-2 or TRBV6-3 to TRBJ2-4, with a tentative D call TRBD1 (5 bases). Germline V CDR1 and CDR2: MNHEY, SVGEGT. The V end lost 6 bases, the J end lost 0 bases, and 15 bases lay between the germline ends. This CDR3 comprises 16 residues. The CDR3 region has the DNA TGTGCCAGCAGCACAGGTATAGACTTAGCCAAAAACATTCAGTACTTC. Translation gives CASSTGIDLAKNIQYF.

This clonotype was detected many times. As DNA, the CDR3 is TGTGCTAGTGGTTTGGTTTCAGCGGAAGTCGGGGAGCTGTTTTTT. Its protein product is CASGLVSAEVGELFF. The chain employs TRBV12-5 and TRBJ2-2; the D gene is possibly TRBD2 (5 bases). The CDR3 consists of 15 residues. The ends were cut back, 0 bases at V and 7 bases at J, with 12 bases in the middle. Germline CDR1 is LGHNT and CDR2 is FRNRAP.

This clonotype was seen ten or more times. The rearrangement joins TRBV5-1 to TRBJ1-2; 7 bases map to TRBD1. Germline V gives CDR1 SGHRS, CDR2 YFSETQ. Trimming at V came to 4 bases and at J to 8 bases, leaving 17 bases not matched to a gene. This CDR3 has 16 residues. In DNA form, the CDR3 reads TGCGCCAGCAGCCGCCCAGAGGGAGGGGGCGAAACGGGCTACACCTTC. Encoded protein: CASSRPEGGGETGYTF.

In this sample, this clonotype turned up many times. Written as DNA, the CDR3 is TGTGCCAGCAGCTTAGGGATACCGGGACAGGGAAACACTGAAGCTTTCTTT. This codes for CASSLGIPGQGNTEAFF. The V gene is TRBV11-3, the J gene TRBJ1-1; 9 nucleotides align to TRBD1. V shed 1 base and J 2 bases; nucleotides not matched to a gene: 8. Germline CDR1 SGHNT, CDR2 YENEEA. This CDR3 spans 17 amino acids. Full variable domain (rest looked up from reference TRBV11-3 and TRBJ1-1): EAGVVQSPRYKIIEKKQPVAFWCNPISGHNTLYWYLQNLGQGPELLIRYENEEAVDDSQLPKDRFSAERLKGVDSTLKIQPAELGDSAVYLCASSLGIPGQGNTEAFFGQGTRLTVV.

This clonotype appeared many times. The rearrangement links TRBV30 to TRBJ2-2; D not resolved. V gave up 3 bases and J gave up 0 bases, with 8 bases separating them. Germline lookup yields CDR1 GTSNPN and CDR2 SVGIG (reference sequence). This CDR3 is 14 amino acids long. The CDR3 region has the DNA TGTGCCTGGAGGCGGTTTGCGAACACCGGGGAGCTGTTTTTT. It yields the protein CAWRRFANTGELFF.

The CDR3 loop reads CASSYFGGLHIDTQYF. In nucleotides, the CDR3 is TGTGCCAGCAGTTACTTCGGGGGTCTACACATAGATACGCAGTATTTT. The gene calls are TRBV6-2 or TRBV6-3 and TRBJ2-3; possible D gene TRBD2, 6 bases. CDR1 is MNHEY and CDR2 is SVGEGT in the germline V gene. The CDR3 covers 16 residues. V lost 1 base, J lost 5 bases, and 16 bases lay in between.

The chain uses TRBV6-5 and TRBJ1-2; D not certain. This CDR3 region has 13 residues. The V and J ends lost 2 bases and 3 bases respectively, with 7 bases between them. Germline values: CDR1 MNHEY, CDR2 SVGAGI. The CDR3 DNA sequence: TGTGCCAGCAGTTACCTCGCAGACTATGGCTACACCTTC. Protein product: CASSYLADYGYTF.

This clonotype was seen ten or more times. The rearrangement joins TRBV12-3 or TRBV12-4 to TRBJ2-7; either TRBD1 or TRBD2 may fit D (7 bases each). Trimming removed 4 bases from V and 2 bases from J, with 24 bases in between. The CDR3 is 18 residues long. CDR3 coding DNA: TGTGCCAGCAGTTCTTATCCCGGGGGGAACAGGGGCCCCTACGAGCAGTACTTC. This translates into CASSSYPGGNRGPYEQYF.

This clonotype was picked up many times. The rearrangement links TRBV12-3 or TRBV12-4 to TRBJ2-7; D tentatively fits TRBD1 or TRBD2 (5 bases each). Trimming removed 3 bases from V and 7 bases from J, with 16 bases in between. The length of the CDR3 is 14 residues. Written as DNA, the CDR3 is TGTGCCAGCAGTTTGGGGGACCCTAGGGGTGAGCAGTACTTC. This sequence encodes CASSLGDPRGEQYF.

This clonotype turned up a few times. CDR3 nucleotide sequence: TGTGCCACCAGAACTAGCGGGGCCAATGAGCAGTTCTTC. This translates into CATRTSGANEQFF. The rearrangement links TRBV6-5 to TRBJ2-1; TRBD2 matches at 10 bases. In germline, CDR1 is MNHEY, CDR2 SVGAGI. V dropped 10 bases and J dropped 6; count of bases not matched to a gene: 6. The CDR3 runs to 13 residues.

The chain employs TRBV28 and TRBJ2-2, with 7 bases lining up with TRBD2. J gave up 3 bases and V 2 bases, and 6 bases lay outside the gene matches. The CDR3 consists of 16 residues. The germline CDR1 and CDR2 sequences are MDHEN and SYDVKM. The CDR3 sequence: CASSLNIAGDTGELFF. Here the CDR3 DNA reads TGTGCCAGCAGTTTAAACATTGCGGGAGACACCGGGGAGCTGTTTTTT.

This clonotype appeared many times. The chain combines TRBV12-3 or TRBV12-4 with TRBJ1-1, with no clear D. The CDR3 has 14 residues. V was cut by 6 bases and J by 5 bases, with 16 bases left in between. CDR3 nucleotide sequence: TGTGCCAGCAGGGCCTACCGGGCAGAGACTGAAGCTTTCTTT. Translated: CASRAYRAETEAFF.

Many counts were recorded for this clonotype. The chain joins TRBV27 to TRBJ1-6; 8 bases map to TRBD1. This CDR3 comprises 16 residues. V was pared by 7 bases and J by 9 bases, with 14 bases of the junction left unmatched. From germline, CDR1 is MNHEY and CDR2 SMNVEV (reference sequence). The CDR3 protein is CASTLRDRPGISPLHF. CDR3 DNA sequence: TGTGCCAGCACATTAAGGGACAGGCCAGGGATTTCACCCCTCCACTTT.